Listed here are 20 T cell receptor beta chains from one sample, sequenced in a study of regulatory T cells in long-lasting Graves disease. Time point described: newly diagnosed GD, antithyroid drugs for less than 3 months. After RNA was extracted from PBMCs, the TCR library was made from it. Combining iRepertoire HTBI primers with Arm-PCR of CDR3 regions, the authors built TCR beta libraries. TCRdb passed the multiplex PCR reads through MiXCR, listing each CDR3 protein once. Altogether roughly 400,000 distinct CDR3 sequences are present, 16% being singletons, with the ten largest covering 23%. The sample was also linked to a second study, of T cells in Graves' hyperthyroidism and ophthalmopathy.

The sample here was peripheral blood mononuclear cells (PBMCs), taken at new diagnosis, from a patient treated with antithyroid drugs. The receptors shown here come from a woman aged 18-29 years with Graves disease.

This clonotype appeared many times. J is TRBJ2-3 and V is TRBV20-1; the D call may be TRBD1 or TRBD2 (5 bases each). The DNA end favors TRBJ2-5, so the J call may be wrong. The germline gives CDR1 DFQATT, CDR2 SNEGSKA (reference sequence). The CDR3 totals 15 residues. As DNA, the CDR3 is TGCAGTGCTAGAGATTTTTTAGGGGCGGGAGAGACCCAGTACTTC. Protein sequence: CSARDFLGAGETQYF.

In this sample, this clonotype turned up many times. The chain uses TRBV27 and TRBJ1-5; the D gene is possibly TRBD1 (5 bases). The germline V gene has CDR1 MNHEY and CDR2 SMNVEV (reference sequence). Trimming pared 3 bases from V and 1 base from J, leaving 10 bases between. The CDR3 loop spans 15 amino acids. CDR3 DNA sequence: TGTGCCAGCAGTTTTAGAGGGGCGAGCAATCAGCCCCAGCATTTT. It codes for CASSFRGASNQPQHF.

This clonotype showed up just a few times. This CDR3 is CSAISGTGDYEQYF. CDR3 DNA sequence: TGCAGCGCCATCTCCGGGACAGGGGACTACGAGCAGTACTTC. The chain links TRBV29-1 to TRBJ2-7; TRBD1 agrees at 10 bases. Germline CDR1 reads SQVTM; CDR2 reads ANQGSEA. Trimming at V came to 7 bases and at J to 3 bases, leaving 9 bases not matched to a gene. This CDR3 spans 14 amino acids.

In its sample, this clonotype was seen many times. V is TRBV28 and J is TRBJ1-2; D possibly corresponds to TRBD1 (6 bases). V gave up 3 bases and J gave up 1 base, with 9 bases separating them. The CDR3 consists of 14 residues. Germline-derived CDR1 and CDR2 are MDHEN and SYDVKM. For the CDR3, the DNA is TGTGCCAGCAGTTTGCTAGGGGGTAACTATGGCTACACCTTC. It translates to CASSLLGGNYGYTF.

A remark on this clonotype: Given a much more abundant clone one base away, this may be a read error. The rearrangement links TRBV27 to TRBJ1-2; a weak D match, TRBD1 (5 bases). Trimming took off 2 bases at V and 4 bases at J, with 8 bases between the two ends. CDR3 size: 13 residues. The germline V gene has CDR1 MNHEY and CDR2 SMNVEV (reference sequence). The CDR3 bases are TGTGCCAGCAGTTTAAAGGGGATCTATGGCTACACCTTC. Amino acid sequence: CASSLKGIYGYTF.

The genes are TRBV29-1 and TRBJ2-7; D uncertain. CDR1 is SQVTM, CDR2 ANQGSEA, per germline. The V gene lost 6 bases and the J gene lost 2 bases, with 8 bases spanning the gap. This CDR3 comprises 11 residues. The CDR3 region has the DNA TGCAGCGTCCGCATAACCTACGAGCAGTACTTC. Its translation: CSVRITYEQYF.

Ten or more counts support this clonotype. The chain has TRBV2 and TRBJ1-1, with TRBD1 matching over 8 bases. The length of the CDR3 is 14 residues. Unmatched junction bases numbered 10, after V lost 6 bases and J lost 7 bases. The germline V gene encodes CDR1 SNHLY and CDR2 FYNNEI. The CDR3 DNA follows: TGTGCCAGCAGGGCGACGCAGGGGGCCGATGAAGCTTTCTTT. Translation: CASRATQGADEAFF. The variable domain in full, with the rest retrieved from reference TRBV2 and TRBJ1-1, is EPEVTQTPSHQVTQMGQEVILRCVPISNHLYFYWYRQILGQKVEFLVSFYNNEISEKSEIFDDQFSVERPDGSNFTLKIRSTKLEDSAMYFCASRATQGADEAFFGQGTRLTVV.

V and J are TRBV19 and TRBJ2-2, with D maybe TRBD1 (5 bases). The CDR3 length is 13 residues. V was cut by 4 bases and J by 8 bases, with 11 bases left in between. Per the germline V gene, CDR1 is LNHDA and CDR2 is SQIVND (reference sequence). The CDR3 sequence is CASSNQGRGELFF. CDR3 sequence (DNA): TGTGCCAGTAGTAATCAGGGTAGGGGGGAGCTGTTTTTT.

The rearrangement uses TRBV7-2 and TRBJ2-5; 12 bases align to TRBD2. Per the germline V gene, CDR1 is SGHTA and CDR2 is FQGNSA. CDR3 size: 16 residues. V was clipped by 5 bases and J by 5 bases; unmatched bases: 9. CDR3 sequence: CASSRTSGIIWETQYF. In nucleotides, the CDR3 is TGTGCCAGCAGCCGGACTAGCGGGATTATCTGGGAGACCCAGTACTTC. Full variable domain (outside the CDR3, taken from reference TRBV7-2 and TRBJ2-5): GAGVSQSPSNKVTEKGKDVELRCDPISGHTALYWYRQSLGQGLEFLIYFQGNSAPDKSGLPSDRFSAERTGGSVSTLTIQRTQQEDSAVYLCASSRTSGIIWETQYFGPGTRLLVL.

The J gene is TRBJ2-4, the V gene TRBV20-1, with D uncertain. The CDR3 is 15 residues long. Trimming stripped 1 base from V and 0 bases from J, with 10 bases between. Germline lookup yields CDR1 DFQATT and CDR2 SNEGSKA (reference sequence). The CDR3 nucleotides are TGCAGTGCTAGAGTGGGCAGCCTAGCCAAAAACATTCAGTACTTC. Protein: CSARVGSLAKNIQYF.

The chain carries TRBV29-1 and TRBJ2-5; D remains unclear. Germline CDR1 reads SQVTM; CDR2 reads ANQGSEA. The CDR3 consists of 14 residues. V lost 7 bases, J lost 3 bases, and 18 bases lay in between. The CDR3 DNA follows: TGCAGCGGCAAGGTGACTTCCGGAAAAGAGACCCAGTACTTC. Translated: CSGKVTSGKETQYF.

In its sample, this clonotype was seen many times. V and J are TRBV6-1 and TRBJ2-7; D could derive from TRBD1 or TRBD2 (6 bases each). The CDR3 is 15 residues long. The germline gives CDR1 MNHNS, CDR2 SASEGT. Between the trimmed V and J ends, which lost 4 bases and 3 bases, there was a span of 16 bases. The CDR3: CASSGPAGQSYEQYF. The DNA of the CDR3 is TGTGCCAGCAGTGGACCTGCGGGACAAAGCTACGAGCAGTACTTC.

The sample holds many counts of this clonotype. The CDR3 here is CASSLLSRPLAGGPDTQYF. The CDR3 DNA reads TGTGCCAGCAGCTTACTTTCAAGACCGCTAGCGGGAGGTCCAGATACGCAGTATTTT. V usage is TRBV11-2 and J usage is TRBJ2-3; 11 bases line up with TRBD2. CDR1 SGHAT and CDR2 FQNNGV come from the germline V gene. The ends lost 2 bases at V and 4 bases at J; junction bases unmatched: 14. There are 19 residues in the CDR3.

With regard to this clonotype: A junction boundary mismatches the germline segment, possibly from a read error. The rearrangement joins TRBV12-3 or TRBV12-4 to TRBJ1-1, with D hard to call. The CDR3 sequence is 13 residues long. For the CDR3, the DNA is TGTGCCAGCAGTTTACGGGGTTACACTGAAGCTCTCTTT. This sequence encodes CASSLRGYTEALF.

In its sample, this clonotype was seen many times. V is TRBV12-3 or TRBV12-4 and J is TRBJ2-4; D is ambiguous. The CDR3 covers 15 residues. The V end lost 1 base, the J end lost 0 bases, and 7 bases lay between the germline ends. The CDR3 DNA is TGTGCCAGCAGTTTAGAGCTTGTAGCCAAAAACATTCAGTACTTC. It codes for CASSLELVAKNIQYF.

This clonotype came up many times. The DNA for the CDR3 is TGTGCCAGCTCAGGGGTCGCGGCAAACACAGATACGCAGTATTTT. Its protein is CASSGVAANTDTQYF. This sequence joins TRBV18 and TRBJ2-3; D remains ambiguous. The CDR3 has 15 residues. Germline loops: CDR1 KGHSH, CDR2 LQKENI. The V gene lost 5 bases and the J gene lost 2 bases, with 14 bases spanning the gap.

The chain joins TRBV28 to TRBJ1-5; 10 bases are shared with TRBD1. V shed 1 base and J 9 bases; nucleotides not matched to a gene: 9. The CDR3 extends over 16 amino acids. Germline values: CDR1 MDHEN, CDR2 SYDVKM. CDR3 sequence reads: CASSLSLGTGVMPQHF. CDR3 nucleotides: TGTGCCAGCAGTTTATCTCTCGGGACAGGGGTGATGCCCCAGCATTTT.

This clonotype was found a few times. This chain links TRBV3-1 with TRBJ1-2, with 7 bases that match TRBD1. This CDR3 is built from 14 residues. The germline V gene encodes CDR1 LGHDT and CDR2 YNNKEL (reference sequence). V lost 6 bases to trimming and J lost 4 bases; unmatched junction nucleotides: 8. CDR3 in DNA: TGTGCCAGCAGTGTCGACAGGGCGAGCTATGGCTACACCTTC. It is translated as CASSVDRASYGYTF. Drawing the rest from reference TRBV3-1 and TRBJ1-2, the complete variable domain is DTAVSQTPKYLVTQMGNDKSIKCEQNLGHDTMYWYKQDSKKFLKIMFSYNNKELIINETVPNRFSPKSPDKAHLNLHINSLELGDSAVYFCASSVDRASYGYTFGSGTRLTVV.

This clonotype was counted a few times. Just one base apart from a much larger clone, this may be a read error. CDR3 loop: CASSVAANTEAFF. CDR3 nucleotide sequence: TGTGCCAGCAGCGTAGCCGCGAACACTGAAGCTTTCTTT. The chain couples TRBV9 to TRBJ1-1; D remains ambiguous. Germline values: CDR1 SGDLS, CDR2 YYNGEE. This CDR3 comprises 13 residues. With 0 bases removed from V and 1 base from J, the gap between germline ends came to 4 bases.

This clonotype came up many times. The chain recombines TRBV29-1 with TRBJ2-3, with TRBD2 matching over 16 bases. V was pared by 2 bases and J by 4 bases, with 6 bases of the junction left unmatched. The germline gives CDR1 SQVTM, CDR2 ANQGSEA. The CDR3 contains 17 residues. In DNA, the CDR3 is TGCAGCGTTGAACTAGGGACTAGCGGGAGGGCACCAGATACGCAGTATTTT. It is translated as CSVELGTSGRAPDTQYF.